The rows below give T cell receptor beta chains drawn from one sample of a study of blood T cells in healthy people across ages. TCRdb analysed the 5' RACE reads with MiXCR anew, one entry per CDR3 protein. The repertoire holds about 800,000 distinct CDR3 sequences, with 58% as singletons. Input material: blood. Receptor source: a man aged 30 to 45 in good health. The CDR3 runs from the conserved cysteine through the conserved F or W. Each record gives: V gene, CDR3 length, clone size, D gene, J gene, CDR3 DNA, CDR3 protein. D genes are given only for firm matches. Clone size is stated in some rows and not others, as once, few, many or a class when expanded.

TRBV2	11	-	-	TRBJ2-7	TGTGCCAGCGCGAAGGAGTACGAGCAGTACTTC	CASAKEYEQYF
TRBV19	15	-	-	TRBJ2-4	TGTGCCAGTAGTATGGGGCCAGACACCAAAAACATTCAGTACTTC	CASSMGPDTKNIQYF
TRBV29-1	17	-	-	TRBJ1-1	TGCAGCGTTGAAGATCGATGGGGCGGTCTCATGAACACTGAAGCTTTCTTT	CSVEDRWGGLMNTEAFF
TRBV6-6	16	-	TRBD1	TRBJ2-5	TGTGCCAGCAGTTACCCGACAGGGGGTATGGAAGAGACCCAGTACTTC	CASSYPTGGMEETQYF
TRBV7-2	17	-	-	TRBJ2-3	TGTGCCAGCAGCTTAGGGCCGAGCTCGAGAAGCACAGATACGCAGTATTTT	CASSLGPSSRSTDTQYF
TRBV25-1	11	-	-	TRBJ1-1	TGTGCCAGCAGTTGGGGCTATGAAGCTTTCTTT	CASSWGYEAFF
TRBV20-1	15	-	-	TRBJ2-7	TGCAGTGCGAGTGCGTCCCCGACAGGAGGAAGTGGGCAGTACTTC	CSASASPTGGSGQYF
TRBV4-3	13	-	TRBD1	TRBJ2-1	TGCGCCAGCAGCCGGGGACAGGGTAATGAGCAGTTCTTC	CASSRGQGNEQFF
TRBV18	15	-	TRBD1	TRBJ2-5	TGTGCCAGCTCACCCTTGGACAGGGGGTCGGAGACCCAGTACTTC	CASSPLDRGSETQYF
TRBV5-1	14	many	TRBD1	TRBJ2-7	TGCGCCAGCAGCCCCGGGACAGGGGTCTACGAGCAGTACTTC	CASSPGTGVYEQYF
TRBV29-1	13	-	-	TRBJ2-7	TGCAGCGTTGTCAGGGCAGGGTCGGGGGAGCAGTACTTC	CSVVRAGSGEQYF
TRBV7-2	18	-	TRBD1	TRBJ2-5	TGTGCCAGCAGCTCATCGATACGGACAGGGAATTTTAAAGAGACCCAGTACTTC	CASSSSIRTGNFKETQYF
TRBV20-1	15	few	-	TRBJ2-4	TGCAGTGCTTGGGGACCGCTCTTGGGCAAAAACATTCAGTACTTC	CSAWGPLLGKNIQYF
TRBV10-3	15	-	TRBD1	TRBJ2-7	TGTGCCATCAGTGGGGTGACAGGGAGCTCCTACGAGCAGTACTTC	CAISGVTGSSYEQYF
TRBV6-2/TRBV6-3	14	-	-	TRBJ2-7	TGTGCCAGCAGGACTGGGGCTAGGGCCTACGAGCAGTACTTC	CASRTGARAYEQYF
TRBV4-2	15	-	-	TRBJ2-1	TGTGCCAGCAGCCTCCTCCGGGACTCGGACAATGAGCAGTTCTTC	CASSLLRDSDNEQFF
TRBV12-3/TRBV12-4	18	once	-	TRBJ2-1	TGTGCCAGCAGTTTCGGTCCGCGGGGAAGCACGGTAAACAATGAGCAGTTCTTC	CASSFGPRGSTVNNEQFF
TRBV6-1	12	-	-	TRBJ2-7	TGTGCCAGCCGGTTGAGTCTTTACGAGCAGTACTTC	CASRLSLYEQYF
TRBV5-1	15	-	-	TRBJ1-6	TGCGCCAGCAGCACCGGACAGTCTGATTTTACACCCCTCCACTTT	CASSTGQSDFTPLHF
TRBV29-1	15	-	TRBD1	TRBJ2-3	TGCAGCGTTGACCCGGGACAGGGGAGGACAGATACGCAGTATTTT	CSVDPGQGRTDTQYF
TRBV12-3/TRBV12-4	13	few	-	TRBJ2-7	TGTGCCAGCAGTCCTTGGGACGGCTACGAGCAGTACTTC	CASSPWDGYEQYF
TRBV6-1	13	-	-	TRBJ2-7	TGTGCCAGCGGCAGGGACTTCTCCTACGAGCAGTACTTC	CASGRDFSYEQYF
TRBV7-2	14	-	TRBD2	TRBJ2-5	TGTGCCAGCAGCTCGGGGGGAATCGTGGAGACCCAGTACTTC	CASSSGGIVETQYF
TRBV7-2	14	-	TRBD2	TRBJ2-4	TGTGCCAGCAGTGAGACTAGCGGGAGAACCATTCAGTACTTC	CASSETSGRTIQYF
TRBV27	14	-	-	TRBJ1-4	TGTGCCAGCAGTTCATACAGGACTAATGAAAAACTGTTTTTT	CASSSYRTNEKLFF
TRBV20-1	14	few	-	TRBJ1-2	TGCAGTGCTGCGGTTCCGGGCCGCAGGGATGGCTACACCTTC	CSAAVPGRRDGYTF
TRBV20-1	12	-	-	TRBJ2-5	TGCAGTGCTAGTGGGTTCGGAGAGACCCAGTACTTC	CSASGFGETQYF
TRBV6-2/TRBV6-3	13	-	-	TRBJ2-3	TGTGCCAGCAGTTACGTAGTTATGGATACGCAGTATTTT	CASSYVVMDTQYF
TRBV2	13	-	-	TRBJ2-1	TGTGCCAGCAGGACAGATTGGAGCAATGAGCAGTTCTTC	CASRTDWSNEQFF
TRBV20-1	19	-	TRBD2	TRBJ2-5	TGCAGTGCTAGATTTCTTGCTGGGACTAGCGGGAGGGCACGAGAGACCCAGTACTTC	CSARFLAGTSGRARETQYF
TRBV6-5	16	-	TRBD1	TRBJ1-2	TGTGCCAGCAGCTTTGGGGAGACAGGGGGCTTCTATGGCTACACCTTC	CASSFGETGGFYGYTF
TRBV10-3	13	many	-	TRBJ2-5	TGTGCCATCAGCGGCGGGTTACAAGAGACCCAGTACTTC	CAISGGLQETQYF
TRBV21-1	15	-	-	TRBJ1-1	TGTGCCAGCAGCCCCCGACAGGGATGGGACACTGAAGCTTTCTTT	CASSPRQGWDTEAFF
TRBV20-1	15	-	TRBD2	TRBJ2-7	TGCAGTGCTAGAGATGTTAGCGGGATTTCCTACGAGCAGTACTTC	CSARDVSGISYEQYF
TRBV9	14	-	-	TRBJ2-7	TGTGCCAGCAGCGTAGAGCTAGCGTTTAGCGAGCAGTACTTC	CASSVELAFSEQYF
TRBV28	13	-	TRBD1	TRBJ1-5	TGTGCCAGCAGATTTGACAGGGGCCAGCCCCAGCATTTT	CASRFDRGQPQHF
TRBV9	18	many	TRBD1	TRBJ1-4	TGTGCCAGCAGCGCCTTCGGGACAGGGGGCGCCCAGGCCGAAAAACTGTTTTTT	CASSAFGTGGAQAEKLFF
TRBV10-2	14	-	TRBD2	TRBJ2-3	TGCGCCAGCACCGTAGCGGGGGGCACGGATACGCAGTATTTT	CASTVAGGTDTQYF
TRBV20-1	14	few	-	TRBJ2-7	TGCAGTGCTAGCAGAAGCGGAAAAACCTACGAGCAGTACTTC	CSASRSGKTYEQYF
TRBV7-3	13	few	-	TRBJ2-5	TGTGCCAGCAGCTTAGCGGATCCCGGGGAGCAGTACTTC	CASSLADPGEQYF
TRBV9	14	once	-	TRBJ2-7	TGTGCCAGCAGCGTAGCTGGGGTTTTCAGCGAGCAGTACTTC	CASSVAGVFSEQYF
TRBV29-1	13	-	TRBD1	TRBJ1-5	TGCGGCGCGAGGGACAGTCACAATCAGCCCCAGCATTTT	CGARDSHNQPQHF
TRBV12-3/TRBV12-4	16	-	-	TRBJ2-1	TGTGCCAGCAGTTTGTTCGGACTAAGCTCCTACAATGAGCAGTTCTTC	CASSLFGLSSYNEQFF
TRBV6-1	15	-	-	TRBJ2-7	TGTGCCAGCAGCCCGGGACCCGTGGACCTCTACGAGCAGTACTTC	CASSPGPVDLYEQYF
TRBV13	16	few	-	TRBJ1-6	TGTGCCAGCAGCCTGCGTGGAAGCTCCTATAATTCACCCCTCCACTTT	CASSLRGSSYNSPLHF
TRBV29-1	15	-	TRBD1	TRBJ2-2	TGCAGCGTCGCGGACAGGGCTTATGCCTCCGGGGAGCTGTTTTTT	CSVADRAYASGELFF
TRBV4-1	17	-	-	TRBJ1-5	TGCGCCAGCAGCCAAATGCCTCAGGGATTCGTTGATCAGCCCCAGCATTTT	CASSQMPQGFVDQPQHF
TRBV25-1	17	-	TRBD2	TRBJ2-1	TGTGCCAGCAGTGAATTCGGGCTAGCGGGAGGGTACAATGAGCAGTTCTTC	CASSEFGLAGGYNEQFF
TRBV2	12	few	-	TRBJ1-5	TGTGCCAGCAGGGCCGACCAGGGGCCCCAGCATTTT	CASRADQGPQHF
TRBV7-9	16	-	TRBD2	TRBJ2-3	TGTGCCAGCAGCGAACCCTTAGCGGGGGGCTCAGATACGCAGTATTTT	CASSEPLAGGSDTQYF
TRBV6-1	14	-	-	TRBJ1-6	TGTGCCAGCACCTTAGAGGACAGTTTCTCACCCCTCCACTTT	CASTLEDSFSPLHF
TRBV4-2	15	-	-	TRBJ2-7	TGTGCCAGCAGCCAAGTTCGTACAAGCTCCTACGAGCAGTACTTC	CASSQVRTSSYEQYF
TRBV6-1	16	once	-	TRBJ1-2	TGTGCCAGCAAAAGAGGTATTGATGTGAGGGTCTATGGCTACACCTTC	CASKRGIDVRVYGYTF
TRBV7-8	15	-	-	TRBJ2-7	TGTGCCAGCAGCCTAAGGAGAGGGCCGAGCTCCGAGCAGTACTTC	CASSLRRGPSSEQYF